This TCR beta chain was profiled in a study of TIL therapy for anti-PD-1-resistant metastatic lung cancer listed by TCRdb under 2021. Context from the whole study: Tumors were harvested before any PD-1/PD-L1 blockade; patients then received nivolumab, and those progressing received lymphodepletion, expanded TIL infusion and IL-2. T cell receptor beta sequencing of tumor and peripheral blood served to follow clonotypes across the tumor, the expanded TIL product, and serial blood samples. A median age of approximately 50 years (range about 38-80) and a median tumor PD-L1 proportion score of approximately 6% were recorded among enrolled patients. Most of the cohort had lung adenocarcinoma, including a handful of EGFR-mutant tumors and two ALK-rearranged tumors, and half of the patients were either current or former smokers. Across the cohort, whole-exome sequencing showed a median non-synonymous tumor mutation burden of approximately 1.5 mutations per megabase.

Measured from the cysteine to the phenylalanine, the CDR3 is 16 residues long. Of the read, only the CDR3 DNA is kept; its 48 bases are in frame from base 1. Based on the germline V gene (reference sequence), the CDR1 and CDR2 sequences are MNHNY and SVGAGI. Trimming takes 4 bases off V and 2 bases off J; junction bases not matched to a gene: 8. The time point label corresponds to: pre-treatment sample, taken before nivolumab and TIL therapy. Adults with stage 4 NSCLC were enrolled from late 2017 to January 2020 in a dual-center phase I trial. The samples were drawn from an open-label, single-arm phase I trial testing tumor-infiltrating lymphocyte therapy combined with nivolumab in advanced non-small cell lung cancer. Mononuclear cells from blood collected in EDTA tubes were isolated on a Ficoll gradient and snap-frozen as pellets, and DNA was then extracted using a Qiagen mini-prep kit. Comment on this clone: It has no known antigen specificity. Per-nucleotide qualities are absent, and no much larger clonotype sits a single base away.

Results the study describes overall, beyond this receptor: Clonotypes from the infused TIL partially replaced the baseline peripheral repertoire and then declined over months, and persistence showed no apparent association with response. The study protocol defined all tumor marker inferences as exploratory. The cohort was highly selected, including more treatment-naive, never-smoker and oncogene-addicted patients than is typical, which limits generalizability.

TCR beta CDR3 regions were amplified from genomic DNA by bias-controlled multiplex PCR with the immunoSEQ v3 hsTCRB kit. An Illumina NextSeq 500 was used to sequence the TCR libraries, reaching approximately 2 million read pairs at survey level or roughly 4.5-6.5 million at deep level. Turning to the authors' computational methods: The immunoSEQ Analyzer software assigned V, D and J genes, filtered out non-productive sequences, and reported clonality. Repertoires of infused TIL and blood were compared using productive Simpson clonality and the Morisita overlap index of productive TRB rearrangements. Absolute clonotype counts in blood were estimated by multiplying the lymphocyte count by the CD3+ fraction and by the productive frequency of the clone. This immuneACCESS table, as held by TCRdb, lists in-frame sequences with V and J called but not all clones. Of the missing ones, under half trace to an unresolved V gene in checked studies; the others have no known cause. V and J calls and clone size are as listed in that table; D and trimming were resolved from the DNA. This sample is represented by about 12,000 clones; over 70% of them were singletons. Over 9.5% of the sample lies in the top ten.

Sequenced material: blood, taken at baseline. The TCR comes from a person aged 25 to 80 with non-small cell lung cancer. The rearranged chain carries TRBV6-6 and TRBJ2-7; the central 10 bases match TRBD2. The DNA sequence reads TGTGCCAGCAGTTCCTCTAGAGCGGGAGGGACCTACGAGCAGTACTTC. The translation is CASSSSRAGGTYEQYF.